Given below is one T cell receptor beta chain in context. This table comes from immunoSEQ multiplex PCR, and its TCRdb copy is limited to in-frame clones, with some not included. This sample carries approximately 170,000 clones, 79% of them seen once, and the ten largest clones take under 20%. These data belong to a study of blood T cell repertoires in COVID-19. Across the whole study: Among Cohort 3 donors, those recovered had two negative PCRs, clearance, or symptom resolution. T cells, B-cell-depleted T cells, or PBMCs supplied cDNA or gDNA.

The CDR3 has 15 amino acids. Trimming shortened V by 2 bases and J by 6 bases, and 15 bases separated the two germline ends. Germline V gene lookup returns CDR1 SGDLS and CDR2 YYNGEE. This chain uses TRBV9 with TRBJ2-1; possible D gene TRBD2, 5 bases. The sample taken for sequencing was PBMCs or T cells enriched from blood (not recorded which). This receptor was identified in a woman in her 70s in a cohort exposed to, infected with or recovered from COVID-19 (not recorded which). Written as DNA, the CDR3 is TGTGCCAGCAGCGTTTGGCCTAGCAGGTCCAATGAGCAGTTCTTC. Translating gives CASSVWPSRSNEQFF.